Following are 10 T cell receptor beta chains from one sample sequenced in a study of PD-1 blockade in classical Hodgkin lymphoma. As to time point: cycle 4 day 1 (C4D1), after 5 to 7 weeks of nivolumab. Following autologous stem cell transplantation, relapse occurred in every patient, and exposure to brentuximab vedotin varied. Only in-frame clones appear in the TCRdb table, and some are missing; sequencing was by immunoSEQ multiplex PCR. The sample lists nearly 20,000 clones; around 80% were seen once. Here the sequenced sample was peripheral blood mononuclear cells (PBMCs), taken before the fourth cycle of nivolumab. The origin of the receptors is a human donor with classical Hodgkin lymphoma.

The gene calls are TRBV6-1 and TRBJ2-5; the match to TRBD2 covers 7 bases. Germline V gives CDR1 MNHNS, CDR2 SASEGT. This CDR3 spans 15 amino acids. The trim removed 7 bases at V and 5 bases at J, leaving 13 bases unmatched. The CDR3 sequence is CASKGGGGGLETQYF. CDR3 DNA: TGTGCCAGCAAGGGAGGCGGGGGAGGATTGGAGACCCAGTACTTC.

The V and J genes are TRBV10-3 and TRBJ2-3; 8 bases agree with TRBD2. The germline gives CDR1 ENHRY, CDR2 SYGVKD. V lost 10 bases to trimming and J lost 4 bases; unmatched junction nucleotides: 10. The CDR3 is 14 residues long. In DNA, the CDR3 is TGTGCCACAGAGACTAGCGCGGGGGCAGATACGCAGTATTTT. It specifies CATETSAGADTQYF.

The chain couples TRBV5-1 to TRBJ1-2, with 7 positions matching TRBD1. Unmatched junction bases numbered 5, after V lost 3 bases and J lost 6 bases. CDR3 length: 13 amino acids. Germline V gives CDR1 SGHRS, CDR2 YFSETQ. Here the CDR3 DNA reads TGCGCCAGCAGCTCCCAGGGGGTCGATGGCTACACCTTC. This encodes CASSSQGVDGYTF.

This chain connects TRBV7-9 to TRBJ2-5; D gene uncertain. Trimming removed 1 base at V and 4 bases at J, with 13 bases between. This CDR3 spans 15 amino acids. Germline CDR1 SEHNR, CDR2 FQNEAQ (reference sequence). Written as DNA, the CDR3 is TGTGCCAGCAGCTTAGTCCCTAGTGGGTTAGAGACCCAGTACTTC. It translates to CASSLVPSGLETQYF.

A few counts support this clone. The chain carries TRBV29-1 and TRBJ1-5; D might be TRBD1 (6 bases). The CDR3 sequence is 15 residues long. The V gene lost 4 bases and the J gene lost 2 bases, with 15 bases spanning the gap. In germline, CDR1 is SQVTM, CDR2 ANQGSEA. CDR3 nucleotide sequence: TGCAGCGTTGCCCAGGGGTTACTTGGCAATCAGCCCCAGCATTTT. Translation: CSVAQGLLGNQPQHF.

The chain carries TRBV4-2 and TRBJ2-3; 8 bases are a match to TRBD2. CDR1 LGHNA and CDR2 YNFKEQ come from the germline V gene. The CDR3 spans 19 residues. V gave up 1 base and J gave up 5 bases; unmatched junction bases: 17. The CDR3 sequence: CASSQAPGGRGGREDTQYF. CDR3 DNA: TGTGCCAGCAGCCAAGCCCCGGGAGGTCGGGGGGGCAGGGAAGATACGCAGTATTTT.

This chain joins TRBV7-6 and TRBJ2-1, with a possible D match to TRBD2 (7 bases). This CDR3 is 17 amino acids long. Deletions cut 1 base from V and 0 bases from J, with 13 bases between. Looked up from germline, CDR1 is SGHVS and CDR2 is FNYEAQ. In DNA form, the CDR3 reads TGTGCCAGCAGCTTAGACGTGGGGGGGCCCTCCTACAATGAGCAGTTCTTC. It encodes CASSLDVGGPSYNEQFF.

CDR3 coding DNA: TGTGCCAGCAGCCAAATGACTGGTCAGCCCCAGCATTTT. It codes for CASSQMTGQPQHF. The V call is TRBV11-2, the J call TRBJ1-5, with D uncertain. The CDR3 sequence is 13 residues long. Trimming took off 5 bases at V and 6 bases at J, with 11 bases between the two ends. Per germline, CDR1 SGHAT and CDR2 FQNNGV.

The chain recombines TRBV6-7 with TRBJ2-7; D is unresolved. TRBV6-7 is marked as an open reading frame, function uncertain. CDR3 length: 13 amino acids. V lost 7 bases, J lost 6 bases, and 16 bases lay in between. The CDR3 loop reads CASTSGGPAEQYF. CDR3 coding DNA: TGTGCCAGCACATCTGGCGGCCCCGCCGAGCAGTACTTC.

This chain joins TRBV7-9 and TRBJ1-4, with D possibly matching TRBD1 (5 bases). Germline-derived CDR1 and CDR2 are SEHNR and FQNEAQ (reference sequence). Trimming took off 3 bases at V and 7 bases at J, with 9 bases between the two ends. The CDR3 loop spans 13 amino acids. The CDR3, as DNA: TGTGCCAGCAGCTTGGGGGTTCCTGAAAAACTGTTTTTT. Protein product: CASSLGVPEKLFF.